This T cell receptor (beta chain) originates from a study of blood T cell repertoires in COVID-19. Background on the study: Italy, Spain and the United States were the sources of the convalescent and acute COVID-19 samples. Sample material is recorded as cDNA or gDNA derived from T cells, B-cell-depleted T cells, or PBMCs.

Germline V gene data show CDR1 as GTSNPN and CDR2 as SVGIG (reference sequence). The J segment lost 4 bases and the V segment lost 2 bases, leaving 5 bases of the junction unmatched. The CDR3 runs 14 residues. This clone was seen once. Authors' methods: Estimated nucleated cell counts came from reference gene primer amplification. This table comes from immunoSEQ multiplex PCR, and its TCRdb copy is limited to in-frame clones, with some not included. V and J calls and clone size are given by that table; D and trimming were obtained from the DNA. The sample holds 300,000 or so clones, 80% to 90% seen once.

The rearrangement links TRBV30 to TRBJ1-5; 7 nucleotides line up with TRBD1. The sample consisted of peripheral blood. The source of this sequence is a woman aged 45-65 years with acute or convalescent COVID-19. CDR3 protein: CAWSRMTGNQPQHF. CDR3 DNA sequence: TGTGCCTGGAGTAGAATGACAGGGAATCAGCCCCAGCATTTT.